This TCR beta chain was sequenced during a study of cytomegalovirus exposure and HLA in healthy donors. The wider study: An analysis done earlier identified around 100 million unique TCR beta sequences from about 179 million T cells. Study-level findings and limits: Within a later analysis, the majority of CMV-associated TCR beta chains appeared HLA-restricted. An analysis done earlier found most TCR beta V segments productive about 87% or about 30% of the time. Altogether, 160 or so TCR beta chains were recorded as cytomegalovirus-associated.

PCR amplification relied on 60 Vbeta primers (plus 13 Jbeta primers). Sequencing used immunoSEQ multiplex PCR; TCRdb keeps in-frame clones, though not all of them. The table records approximately 190,000 clones, 82% of them present only once. The length of the CDR3 is 14 residues. Germline lookup yields CDR1 SGHVS and CDR2 FNYEAQ. The V and J ends lost 3 bases and 0 bases, in that order; junction bases with no gene match: 1. Note on this clone: Its specificity is unknown.

V usage is TRBV7-6 and J usage is TRBJ2-7, with 8 bases that match TRBD1. This sequence originates from a woman aged 45-59 years in good health and CMV-seropositive. Sequencing was carried out using PBMCs. The DNA of the CDR3 is TGTGCCAGCAGCTTTCAGGGGGCCTCCTACGAGCAGTACTTC. This sequence encodes CASSFQGASYEQYF.